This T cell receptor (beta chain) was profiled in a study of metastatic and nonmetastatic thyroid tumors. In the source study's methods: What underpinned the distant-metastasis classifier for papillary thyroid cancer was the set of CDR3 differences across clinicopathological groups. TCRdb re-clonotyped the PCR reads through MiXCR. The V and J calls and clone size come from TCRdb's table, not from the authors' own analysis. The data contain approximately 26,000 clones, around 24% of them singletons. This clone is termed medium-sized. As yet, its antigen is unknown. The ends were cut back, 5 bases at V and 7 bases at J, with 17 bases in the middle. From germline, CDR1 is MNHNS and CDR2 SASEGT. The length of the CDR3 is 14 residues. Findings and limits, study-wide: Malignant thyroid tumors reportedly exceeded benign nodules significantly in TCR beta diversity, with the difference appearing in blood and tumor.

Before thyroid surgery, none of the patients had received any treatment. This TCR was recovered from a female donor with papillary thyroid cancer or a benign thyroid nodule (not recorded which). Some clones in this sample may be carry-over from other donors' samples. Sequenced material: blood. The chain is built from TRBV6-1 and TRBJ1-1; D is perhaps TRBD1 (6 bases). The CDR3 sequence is CASSSPRGFGEAFF. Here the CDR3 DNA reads TGTGCCAGCAGTTCCCCGAGGGGGTTTGGTGAAGCTTTCTTT.